Each of the 15 T cell receptor beta chains below was sequenced from the same sample in a study of T cells after yellow fever vaccination. TCRdb called the 5' RACE reads again in MiXCR, with one record for every CDR3 protein. The table has 350,000 to 450,000 distinct CDR3 sequences, 6.2% seen once; the top ten hold 15%. Sample: PBMCs, taken 5 days after the yellow fever booster vaccination. These receptors were taken from a man aged 25 to 45 who received the YFV17D yellow fever vaccine.

This clonotype was counted ten times or more. The V call is TRBV3-1, the J call TRBJ2-3; D gene uncertain. Trimming cost V 1 base and J 15 bases, with 17 bases left between them. CDR1 is LGHDT and CDR2 is YNNKEL in the germline V gene (reference sequence). The CDR3 totals 13 residues. The CDR3 DNA is TGTGCCAGCAGCCAAGGATTCGTCTACCAGAATTATTTT. This translates into CASSQGFVYQNYF.

The chain joins TRBV14 to TRBJ1-4; D not resolved. This CDR3 comprises 12 residues. The V gene lost 3 bases and the J gene lost 14 bases, with 13 bases spanning the gap. Germline CDR1 SGHDN, CDR2 FVKESK. CDR3 residues: CASSQWGGWLFF. CDR3 DNA: TGTGCCAGCAGCCAGTGGGGAGGATGGCTGTTTTTT.

This clonotype has ten or more counts. The CDR3 sequence is CASSSEGLETQYF. CDR3 bases: TGCGCCAGCAGCTCCGAGGGATTGGAGACCCAGTACTTC. The gene calls are TRBV5-1 and TRBJ2-5, with D perhaps TRBD2 (5 bases). The germline gives CDR1 SGHRS, CDR2 YFSETQ. The V end lost 3 bases, the J end lost 5 bases, and 11 bases lay between the germline ends. The CDR3 runs 13 residues.

This clonotype was recorded at least ten times. At one boundary the junction diverges from the germline segment, which might be a read error. Written as DNA, the CDR3 is TGTGCCATCACCCTAGGGGACAAGCTTAAGACGTCCATGGCCTTC. Its translation is CAITLGDKLKTSMAF. The rearrangement links TRBV10-3 to TRBJ1-2; TRBD1 is a possible D gene (6 bases). Germline values: CDR1 ENHRY, CDR2 SYGVKD. This CDR3 comprises 15 residues.

The table lists this clonotype with many counts. The J gene is TRBJ2-1, the V gene TRBV30, with TRBD2 matching 7 bases. V lost 3 bases and J lost 5; bases outside the gene matches: 7. The germline CDR1 and CDR2 sequences are GTSNPN and SVGIG (reference sequence). The length of the CDR3 is 14 residues. The CDR3 region is CAWSGRFGDNEQFF. The CDR3 DNA is TGTGCCTGGAGCGGGAGGTTCGGGGACAATGAGCAGTTCTTC.

There are many counts of this clonotype. The genes are TRBV20-1 and TRBJ2-1; tentatively, D is TRBD2 (5 bases). The CDR3 sequence is 15 residues long. Germline V gives CDR1 DFQATT, CDR2 SNEGSKA (reference sequence). V lost 1 base and J lost 1, with 11 bases in between. The chain's CDR3 is CSARGTGGSYNEQFF. The CDR3 nucleotides read TGCAGTGCTAGAGGGACTGGAGGTTCCTACAATGAGCAGTTCTTC.

This clonotype was counted at least ten times. V usage is TRBV9 and J usage is TRBJ2-1, with D possibly TRBD2 on 6 matching bases. V lost 0 bases to trimming and J lost 2 bases, with 12 bases between them. Germline V gene data show CDR1 as SGDLS and CDR2 as YYNGEE. This CDR3 is built from 16 residues. Written as DNA, the CDR3 is TGTGCCAGCAGCGTAGCTGCGAGACTAGCCTACAATGAGCAGTTCTTC. Amino acids: CASSVAARLAYNEQFF.

There are many counts of this clonotype. V gene TRBV5-1 combines with J gene TRBJ2-7; no clear D. The CDR3 extends over 12 amino acids. Germline CDR1 SGHRS, CDR2 YFSETQ. Trimming shortened V by 2 bases and J by 5 bases, and 8 bases separated the two germline ends. For the CDR3, the DNA is TGCGCCAGCAGCTTAGGCCGCGACGAGCAGTACTTC. Its protein product is CASSLGRDEQYF. Supplemented by reference TRBV5-1 and TRBJ2-7, the full variable domain reads KAGVTQTPRYLIKTRGQQVTLSCSPISGHRSVSWYQQTPGQGLQFLFEYFSETQRNKGNFPGRFSGRQFSNSRSEMNVSTLELGDSALYLCASSLGRDEQYFGPGTRLTVT.

This clonotype was counted only a few times. This chain connects TRBV5-1 to TRBJ2-4; no firm D call. The CDR3 consists of 14 residues. V was pared by 0 bases and J by 8 bases, with 12 bases between. Germline V CDR1 and CDR2: SGHRS, YFSETQ. Written as DNA, the CDR3 is TGCGCCAGCAGCTTGGAAGCAGCTCCGGACATTCAGTACTTC. It specifies CASSLEAAPDIQYF.

The table lists this clonotype with a few counts. V and J are TRBV20-1 and TRBJ2-5; D is uncertain. CDR1 and CDR2 (germline): DFQATT, SNEGSKA (reference sequence). The germline V and J ends were trimmed by 5 bases and 1 base, with 14 bases remaining between them. This CDR3 is built from 14 residues. The CDR3: CSAYHRGAQETQYF. CDR3 sequence (DNA): TGCAGTGCTTATCACCGCGGAGCCCAAGAGACCCAGTACTTC.

The genes are TRBV6-1 and TRBJ2-4, with unresolved D. The CDR3 length is 13 residues. The germline gives CDR1 MNHNS, CDR2 SASEGT. Trimming took off 2 bases at V and 5 bases at J, with 7 bases between the two ends. CDR3 residues: CASSEHTQNIQYF. In nucleotides, the CDR3 is TGTGCCAGCAGTGAACACACCCAAAACATTCAGTACTTC.

This clonotype was seen a few times. The chain uses TRBV12-3 or TRBV12-4 and TRBJ2-2, with D uncertain. CDR3 length: 15 amino acids. The V end was cut by 3 bases, the J end by 4 bases, with 12 bases between. CDR3 sequence (DNA): TGTGCCAGCAGTTTGGGGAACCGAGGCACCGGGGAGCTGTTTTTT. Translating gives CASSLGNRGTGELFF.

This clonotype showed up just a few times. This rearrangement joins TRBV12-3 or TRBV12-4 to TRBJ1-5, with D possibly TRBD1 on 5 matching bases. The CDR3 sequence is 13 residues long. Trimming stripped 6 bases from V and 6 bases from J, with 12 bases between. The CDR3 spells CASRGTLGQPQHF. In DNA form, the CDR3 reads TGTGCCAGCAGGGGGACCCTGGGTCAGCCCCAGCATTTT.

This clonotype occurred a few times. The chain couples TRBV28 to TRBJ2-2; TRBD1 matches 11 bases. Germline V gene sequence: CDR1 MDHEN, CDR2 SYDVKM. V was clipped by 4 bases and J by 5 bases; unmatched bases: 3. The CDR3 runs 15 residues. The CDR3 DNA reads TGTGCCAGCAGTTCAGGACAGGGGGCGACCGGGGAGCTGTTTTTT. It translates to CASSSGQGATGELFF.

This clonotype appeared many times. This chain connects TRBV29-1 to TRBJ2-2, with no clear D. The CDR3 has 12 amino acids. The germline V gene encodes CDR1 SQVTM and CDR2 ANQGSEA. Trimming cost V 7 bases and J 4 bases, with 10 bases left between them. CDR3 DNA: TGCAGCGCCCGACCGTTCACCGGGGAGCTGTTTTTT. Amino acids: CSARPFTGELFF.